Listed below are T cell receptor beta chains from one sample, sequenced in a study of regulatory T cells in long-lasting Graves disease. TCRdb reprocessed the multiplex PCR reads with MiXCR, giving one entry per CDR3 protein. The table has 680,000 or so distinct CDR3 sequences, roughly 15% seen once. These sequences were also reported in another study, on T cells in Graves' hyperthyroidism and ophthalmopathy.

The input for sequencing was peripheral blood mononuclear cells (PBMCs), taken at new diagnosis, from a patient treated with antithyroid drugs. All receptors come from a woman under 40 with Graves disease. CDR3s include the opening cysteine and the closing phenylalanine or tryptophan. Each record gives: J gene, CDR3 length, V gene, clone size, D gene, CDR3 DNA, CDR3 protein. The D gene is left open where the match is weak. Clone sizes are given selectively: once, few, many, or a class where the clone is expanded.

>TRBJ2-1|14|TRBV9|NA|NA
TGTGCCAGCAGCGTAGACGATAGCGATAATGAGCAGTTCTTC
CASSVDDSDNEQFF
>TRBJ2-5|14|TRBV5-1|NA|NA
TGCGCCAGCAGCCCTGGGTTTTCCCAAGAGACCCAGTACTTC
CASSPGFSQETQYF
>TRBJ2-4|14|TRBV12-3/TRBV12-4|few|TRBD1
TGTGCCAGCAGTCGACAGGGTAACGGACACATTCAGTACTTC
CASSRQGNGHIQYF
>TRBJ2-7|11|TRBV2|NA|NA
TGTGCCAGCAGTGATAGGGCCGAGCAGTACTTC
CASSDRAEQYF
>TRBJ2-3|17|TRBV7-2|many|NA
TGTGCCAGCAGCCCGGGACGTGGGCGTCCGGACCCGGATACGCAGTATTTT
CASSPGRGRPDPDTQYF
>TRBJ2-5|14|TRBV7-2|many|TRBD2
TGTGCCAGCAGCTTAGGAGGCGGGAGCGAGACCCAGTACTTC
CASSLGGGSETQYF
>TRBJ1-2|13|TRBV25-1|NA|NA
TGTGCCAGCAGCCGTTCCAGGGCCTATGGCTACACCTTC
CASSRSRAYGYTF
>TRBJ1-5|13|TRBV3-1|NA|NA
TGTGCCAGCAGCCAGGGAAGCAATCGGCCCCAGCATTTT
CASSQGSNRPQHF
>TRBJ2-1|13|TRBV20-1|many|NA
TGCAGTGCTAGAGATCAGGTGAACTGGGAGCAGTTCTTC
CSARDQVNWEQFF
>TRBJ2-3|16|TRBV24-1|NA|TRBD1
TGTGCCACCAGTGATCCGGACAGGGGGCGCGGAGATACGCAGTATTTT
CATSDPDRGRGDTQYF
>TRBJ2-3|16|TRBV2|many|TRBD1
TGTGCCAGCAGGCCCAGGGGGCTTCTGAAAAGCGATACGCAGTATTTT
CASRPRGLLKSDTQYF
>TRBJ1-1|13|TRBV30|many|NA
TGTGCCTGGAGTTTGGGCCGAAACACTGAAGCTTTCTTT
CAWSLGRNTEAFF
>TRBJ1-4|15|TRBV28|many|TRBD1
TGTGCCAGCAGTTTTCCCGGGACAGGGGGTCGCTTACTGTTTTTT
CASSFPGTGGRLLFF
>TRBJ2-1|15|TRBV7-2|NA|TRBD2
TGTGCCAGCAGCTCCAGCGGGAGACTAAGCAATGAGCAGTTCTTC
CASSSSGRLSNEQFF
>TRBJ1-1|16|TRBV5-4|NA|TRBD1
TGTGCCAGCAGCTTGGCGGGACAGGGGGCAGGTACTGAAGCTTTCTTT
CASSLAGQGAGTEAFF
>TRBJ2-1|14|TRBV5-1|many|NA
TGCGCCAGCAGCTTGCTAGCAGAGTACAATGAGCAGTTCTTC
CASSLLAEYNEQFF
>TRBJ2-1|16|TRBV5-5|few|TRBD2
TGTGCCAGCAGCGGCGTCGGCCTAGCGGGGACCAATGAGCAGTTCTTC
CASSGVGLAGTNEQFF
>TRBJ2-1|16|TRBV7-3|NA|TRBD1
TGTGCCAGCAGCCGCCCCGGGACAGGGTCCTACAATGAGCAGTTCTTC
CASSRPGTGSYNEQFF
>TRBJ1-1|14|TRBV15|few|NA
TGTGCCACCAGCAGAGGTGGAAGGGGCACTGAAGCTTTCTTT
CATSRGGRGTEAFF
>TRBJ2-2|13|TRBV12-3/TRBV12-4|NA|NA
TGTGCCGGTTTGACGGCGAACACCGGGGAGCTGTTTTTT
CAGLTANTGELFF
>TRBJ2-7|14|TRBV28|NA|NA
TGTGCCAGCAGTCCATCCCGGGGGTGGTACGAGCAGTACTTC
CASSPSRGWYEQYF
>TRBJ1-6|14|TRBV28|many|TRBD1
TGTGCCAGCAGTGTGACAGGGGCTTCTTCACCCCTCCACTTT
CASSVTGASSPLHF
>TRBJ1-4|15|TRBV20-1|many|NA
TGCAGTGCTAGAGATCCTAACGGGGGGCCGGAAAAACTGTTTTTT
CSARDPNGGPEKLFF
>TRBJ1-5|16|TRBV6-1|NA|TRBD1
TGTGCCAGCAGTGCATTACAGGGGGCCTCTGATCAGCCCCAGCATTTT
CASSALQGASDQPQHF
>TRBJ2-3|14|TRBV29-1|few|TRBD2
TGCAGCGTTGGCGGACTAGCGGACACAGATACGCAGTATTTT
CSVGGLADTDTQYF
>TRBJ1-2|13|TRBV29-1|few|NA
TGCAGCGTATCAGGACAGACTAACTATGGCTACACCTTC
CSVSGQTNYGYTF
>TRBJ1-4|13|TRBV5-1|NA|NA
TGCGCCAGCAGCCCGAGCGATGCCGCCGGGCTGTTTTTT
CASSPSDAAGLFF
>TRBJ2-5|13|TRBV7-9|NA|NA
TGTGCCAGCAGCTTAGTACAGCAAGAGACCCAGTACTTC
CASSLVQQETQYF
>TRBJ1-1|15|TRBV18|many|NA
TGTGCCAGCTCACACTTTCAGATGGACAACACTGAAGCTTTCTTT
CASSHFQMDNTEAFF
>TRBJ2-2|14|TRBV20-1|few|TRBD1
TGCAGTGCTCCGCGACAGGGGGCTTCCGGGGAGCTGTTTTTT
CSAPRQGASGELFF
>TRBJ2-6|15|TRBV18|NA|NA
TGTGCCAGCTCACCCGACACAGGCCGGGCCAACGTCCTGACTTTC
CASSPDTGRANVLTF
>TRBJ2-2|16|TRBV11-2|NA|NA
TGTGCCAGCAGCCAAGTCGGGGGGCGGAACACCGGGGAGCTGTTTTTT
CASSQVGGRNTGELFF
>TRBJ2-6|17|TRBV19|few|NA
TGTGCCAGTAGTATACAACCGGGGGCGACTGGGGCCAACGTCCTGACTTTC
CASSIQPGATGANVLTF
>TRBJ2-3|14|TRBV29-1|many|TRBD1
TGCAGCGTGCGTACAGGGGTTAGCCCAGATACGCAGTATTTT
CSVRTGVSPDTQYF
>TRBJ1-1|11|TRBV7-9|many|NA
TGTGCCAGCAGCCGAACAGGAGAAGCTTTCTTT
CASSRTGEAFF
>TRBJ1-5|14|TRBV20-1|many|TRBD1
TGCAGTGCTAGAGATGCGACAGGGAATCAGCCCCAGCATTTT
CSARDATGNQPQHF
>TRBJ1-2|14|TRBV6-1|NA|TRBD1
TGTGCCAGCGGCAGGACAGGGCTTCTCTATGGCTACACCTTC
CASGRTGLLYGYTF
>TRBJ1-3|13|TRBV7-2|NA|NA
TGTGCCAGCAGCTCTCAACAGGGAAACACCATATATTTT
CASSSQQGNTIYF
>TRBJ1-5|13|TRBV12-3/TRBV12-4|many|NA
TGTGCCAGCAGTTTAACGGCAAATCAGCCCCAGCATTTT
CASSLTANQPQHF
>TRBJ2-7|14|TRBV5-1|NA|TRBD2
TGTGCCAGCAGCCGAGCGGGAGCGACCTACGGGCAGTACTTC
CASSRAGATYGQYF
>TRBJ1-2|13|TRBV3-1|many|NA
TGTGCCAGCAGCCAAGTGACGGGCAGCGGCCACACCTTC
CASSQVTGSGHTF
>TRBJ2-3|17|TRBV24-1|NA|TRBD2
TGTGCCACCAGTGATCGCCTACTAGCGGGAGGCCCAGATACGCAGTATTTT
CATSDRLLAGGPDTQYF
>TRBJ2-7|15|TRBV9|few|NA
TGTGCCAGCAGCGAACGACTAGAGGGGATCTACGAGCAGTACTTC
CASSERLEGIYEQYF
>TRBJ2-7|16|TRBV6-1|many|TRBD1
TGTGCCAGCAGCACGAGAGGGGCAGGGGGAAGGAGCGAGCAGTACTTC
CASSTRGAGGRSEQYF
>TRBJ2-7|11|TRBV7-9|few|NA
TGTGCCAGCAGCATCAGGAACGAGCAGTACTTC
CASSIRNEQYF
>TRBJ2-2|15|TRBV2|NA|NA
TGTGCCAGCAAGATACAGGACGCGACCACCGGGGAGCTGTTTTTT
CASKIQDATTGELFF